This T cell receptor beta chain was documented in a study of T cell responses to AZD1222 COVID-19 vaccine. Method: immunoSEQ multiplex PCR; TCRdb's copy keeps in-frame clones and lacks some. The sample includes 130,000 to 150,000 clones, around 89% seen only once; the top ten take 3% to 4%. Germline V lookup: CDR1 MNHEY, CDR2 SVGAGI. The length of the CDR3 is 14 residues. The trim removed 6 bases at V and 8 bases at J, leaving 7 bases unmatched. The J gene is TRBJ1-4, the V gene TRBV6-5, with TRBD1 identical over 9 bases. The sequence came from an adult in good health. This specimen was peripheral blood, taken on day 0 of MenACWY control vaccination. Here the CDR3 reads CASSPLGTGEKLFF. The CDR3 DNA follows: TGTGCCAGCAGCCCGTTGGGGACAGGGGAAAAACTGTTTTTT.